The clone carrying this T cell receptor beta chain was recorded at least ten times. As yet, its antigen is unknown. The CDR3 is made up of 16 amino acids. CDR1 is MDHEN and CDR2 is SYDVKM in the germline V gene. V trimming: 4 bases; J trimming: 2 bases; junction bases outside the gene matches: 11. The assay was immunoSEQ multiplex PCR, and TCRdb's table has in-frame clones only and misses some. The table shows tens of thousands of clones, with 80% to 90% occurring only once. The sample originates from a study of OX40 agonist ivuxolimab in advanced cancers. Overall study results and limits: Relative to CD4+ cells, CD8+ T cells on average had more expanded clones. CD4+ and CD8+ blood T cells expanded clonally by week 6 at 0.1 to 3.0 mg/kg.

The origin of this receptor is an adult with an advanced solid tumor such as melanoma, head and neck, liver or kidney cancer. The sample in question was CD4+ or CD8+ T cells sorted from blood, obtained in a trial of the OX40 agonist ivuxolimab. This chain joins TRBV28 and TRBJ2-7; TRBD2 aligns across 7 bases. CDR3 residues: CASSSELARLPYEQYF. For the CDR3, the DNA is TGTGCCAGCAGTTCAGAACTAGCGAGGCTCCCCTACGAGCAGTACTTC.